This TCR beta chain was found in a study of blood T cell repertoires in COVID-19. About the research overall: COVID-19 samples collected from the United States, Italy and Spain covered acute and convalescent phases. PBMCs, B-cell-depleted T cells, or T cells provided the cDNA or gDNA that made up the material.

Trimming at V came to 6 bases and at J to 6 bases, leaving 17 bases not matched to a gene. Germline CDR1 reads MNHEY; CDR2 reads SMNVEV (reference sequence). The CDR3 runs to 17 residues. Each participant's cohort was designated according to participant-reported clinical history. Assay used: immunoSEQ multiplex PCR; TCRdb lists only in-frame clones, some missing. The data contain roughly 250,000 clones, 86% of them singletons. The chain links TRBV27 to TRBJ2-7; 10 bases are a match to TRBD1. The source is a woman in her fifties or sixties who had recovered from COVID-19. The sample taken for sequencing was PBMCs or T cells enriched from blood (not recorded which). CDR3 DNA: TGTGCCAGCAGCCTGTTTACGGCCCGGGACAGGGGACGCGAGCAGTACTTC. Translating it yields CASSLFTARDRGREQYF.